Listed below are T cell receptor beta chains from one sample, sequenced in a study of blood T cells in healthy people across ages. One entry per CDR3 protein results from TCRdb running MiXCR on the 5' RACE reads. The sample yields some 670,000 distinct CDR3 sequences, around 52% seen once. Sequencing was done on a sample of blood. The receptors were gathered from a woman aged 80 or over in good health. Both conserved end residues are part of each CDR3. D genes are given only for firm matches. Clone size is stated in some rows and not others, as once, few, many or a class when expanded.

cdr3_length d_call clone_size j_call v_call cdr3_aa cdr3_nt
16 - - TRBJ2-7 TRBV20-1 CSARDLGKGLSYEQYF TGCAGTGCTAGAGATCTCGGAAAGGGGCTGTCCTACGAGCAGTACTTC
14 - few TRBJ2-3 TRBV28 CASSVGQSTDTQYF TGTGCCAGCAGTGTAGGACAGAGCACAGATACGCAGTATTTT
15 - few TRBJ1-1 TRBV7-2 CASREDGTPPRISFF TGTGCCAGCAGGGAGGATGGGACGCCTCCCCGAATTTCTTTCTTT
15 - many TRBJ1-1 TRBV20-1 CSARAPLWGNTEAFF TGCAGTGCTAGAGCTCCCCTCTGGGGGAACACTGAAGCTTTCTTT
18 TRBD2 - TRBJ2-4 TRBV20-1 CSAPIGLAGDLAKNIQYF TGCAGTGCCCCGATAGGACTAGCGGGAGATTTAGCCAAAAACATTCAGTACTTC
14 - - TRBJ1-2 TRBV20-1 CSARVTDRGYGYTF TGCAGTGCTAGAGTCACGGATAGAGGCTATGGCTACACCTTC
14 TRBD2 - TRBJ2-1 TRBV30 CAWSALAGYNEQFF TGTGCCTGGAGTGCCCTAGCGGGCTACAATGAGCAGTTCTTC
15 - few TRBJ2-1 TRBV3-1 CASSPRIGSYNEQFF TGTGCCAGCAGCCCTCGGATAGGCTCCTACAATGAGCAGTTCTTC
17 - many TRBJ2-7 TRBV5-1 CASSLSNTPGDSYEQYF TGCGCCAGCAGCTTGTCTAATACGCCGGGTGATTCCTACGAGCAGTACTTC
19 TRBD1 - TRBJ2-2 TRBV7-2 CASSKTRDSLFRGTGELFF TGTGCCAGCAGCAAGACCCGGGACAGCCTCTTTCGGGGCACCGGGGAGCTGTTTTTT
11 - many TRBJ2-1 TRBV12-3/TRBV12-4 CASRFANEQFF TGTGCCAGCAGATTCGCCAATGAGCAGTTCTTC
14 - - TRBJ2-7 TRBV4-3 CASSHGLSLHEQYF TGCGCCAGCAGCCACGGACTGAGCCTCCACGAGCAGTACTTC
13 TRBD1 - TRBJ2-1 TRBV29-1 CSARQGGYNEQFF TGCAGCGCCCGACAGGGGGGCTACAATGAGCAGTTCTTC
15 - - TRBJ2-5 TRBV20-1 CSARDPRQRQETQYF TGCAGTGCTAGAGATCCTCGCCAGCGACAAGAGACCCAGTACTTC
13 - few TRBJ1-5 TRBV3-1 CASSQRTDGPQHF TGTGCCAGCAGCCAACGGACAGACGGTCCCCAGCATTTT
16 - few TRBJ2-2 TRBV15 CATSRDLAAYTGELFF TGTGCCACCAGCAGAGATTTGGCAGCGTACACCGGGGAGCTGTTTTTT
17 TRBD1 - TRBJ2-3 TRBV25-1 CASSGGPGQGPTDTQYF TGTGCCAGCAGTGGGGGACCGGGACAGGGGCCCACAGATACGCAGTATTTT
16 TRBD1 - TRBJ2-5 TRBV6-5 CASSYSTRQGRETQYF TGTGCCAGCAGTTACTCGACCCGACAGGGCCGGGAGACCCAGTACTTC
15 TRBD1 - TRBJ1-1 TRBV14 CASSRDRGNGLGAFF TGTGCCAGCAGCCGTGACAGGGGAAATGGCTTGGGCGCTTTCTTT
17 - - TRBJ2-2 TRBV9 CASSVSLARIATGELFF TGTGCCAGCAGCGTTAGTCTAGCGAGGATCGCTACCGGGGAGCTGTTTTTT
13 TRBD1 few TRBJ1-1 TRBV4-1 CASSRTGVTEAFF TGCGCCAGCAGCCGGACAGGGGTCACTGAAGCTTTCTTT
12 - - TRBJ1-2 TRBV20-1 CSAVGDNYGYTF TGCAGTGCGGTCGGGGATAACTATGGCTACACCTTC
16 TRBD1 - TRBJ2-2 TRBV3-1 CASSLSFGTGAGELFF TGTGCCAGCAGCCTTAGCTTCGGGACAGGGGCCGGGGAGCTGTTTTTT
13 - - TRBJ1-3 TRBV20-1 CSAEVVSGNTIYF TGCAGTGCAGAAGTGGTCTCTGGAAACACCATATATTTT
15 TRBD1 - TRBJ2-3 TRBV20-1 CSAGGQGSSTDTQYF TGCAGTGCTGGCGGACAGGGAAGTTCCACAGATACGCAGTATTTT
14 - many TRBJ2-3 TRBV20-1 CSARGPEWSDTQYF TGCAGTGCTAGAGGCCCGGAGTGGTCAGATACGCAGTATTTT
14 - - TRBJ2-7 TRBV12-3/TRBV12-4 CASSLSGTTYEQYF TGTGCCAGTTCCCTCAGCGGGACAACCTACGAGCAGTACTTC
15 TRBD2 many TRBJ2-1 TRBV28 CASKSGGPTYNEQFF TGTGCCAGCAAAAGCGGGGGGCCAACCTACAATGAGCAGTTCTTC
15 - - TRBJ2-7 TRBV20-1 CSARDYKSGSYEQYF TGCAGTGCTAGAGATTATAAGAGCGGCTCCTACGAGCAGTACTTC
15 - - TRBJ2-3 TRBV18 CASSPPSARTDTQYF TGTGCCAGCTCACCACCTTCGGCTAGAACAGATACGCAGTATTTT
18 TRBD1 many TRBJ1-2 TRBV6-6 CASSYSGTGEIPNYGYTF TGTGCCAGCAGTTACTCCGGGACAGGGGAAATTCCGAACTATGGCTACACCTTC
14 TRBD1 - TRBJ1-5 TRBV20-1 CSASPGTGNQPQHF TGCAGTGCTAGCCCTGGGACAGGGAACCAGCCCCAGCATTTT
13 - many TRBJ1-2 TRBV12-3/TRBV12-4 CTSNKMDNYGYTF TGTACCAGCAACAAAATGGACAATTATGGCTACACCTTC
18 - - TRBJ1-4 TRBV11-2 CASSLSPRLQAANEKLFF TGTGCCAGCAGCTTATCCCCTCGATTGCAGGCAGCTAATGAAAAACTGTTTTTT
13 - - TRBJ1-2 TRBV27 CASSLEGTYGYTF TGTGCCAGCAGTTTGGAGGGGACCTATGGCTACACCTTC
15 - - TRBJ2-1 TRBV20-1 CSASSGTLSSNEQFF TGCAGTGCTAGCTCCGGGACCTTAAGTTCCAATGAGCAGTTCTTC
15 TRBD2 - TRBJ2-3 TRBV18 CASSPTGGGPDTQYF TGCGCCAGCTCACCGACCGGGGGGGGGCCCGATACGCAGTATTTT
13 - - TRBJ1-2 TRBV20-1 CSYQGPEDYGYTF TGCAGTTACCAGGGACCCGAGGACTATGGCTACACCTTC
13 - few TRBJ2-1 TRBV7-9 CASSQVADNEQFF TGTGCCAGCAGCCAGGTGGCTGACAATGAGCAGTTCTTC
15 - - TRBJ2-3 TRBV7-8 CASSFNAGGTDTQYF TGTGCCAGCAGCTTTAATGCCGGGGGTACAGATACGCAGTATTTT
16 TRBD2 - TRBJ2-1 TRBV12-3/TRBV12-4 CASSLDAGGPYNGQFF TGTGCCAGCAGTTTAGATGCGGGGGGCCCTTACAATGGGCAGTTCTTC
14 TRBD1 many TRBJ2-7 TRBV5-1 CASSRGQGAYEQYF TGCGCCAGCAGCCGTGGACAGGGAGCCTACGAGCAGTACTTC
16 - once TRBJ2-3 TRBV28 CASSPNAWGITDTQYF TGTGCCAGCAGCCCTAATGCCTGGGGGATCACAGATACGCAGTATTTT
15 - - TRBJ2-4 TRBV6-5 CASRPIQLAKNIQYF TGTGCCAGCAGACCCATCCAGCTAGCCAAAAACATTCAGTACTTC
15 - - TRBJ2-7 TRBV7-9 CASSLGSSRSYEQYF TGTGCCAGCAGCTTAGGTAGCTCCAGGTCGTACGAGCAGTACTTC
16 TRBD2 - TRBJ2-5 TRBV9 CASSVSSGGAQETQYF TGTGCCAGCAGCGTGAGTAGCGGGGGGGCCCAAGAGACCCAGTACTTC
15 - few TRBJ1-1 TRBV4-2 CASSQDLRAGTEAFF TGTGCCAGCAGCCAAGATCTTCGGGCGGGCACTGAAGCTTTCTTT
16 TRBD1 - TRBJ1-6 TRBV9 CASSVGLQGSNSPLHF TGTGCCAGCAGCGTAGGGCTACAGGGGTCCAATTCACCCCTCCACTTT
15 - many TRBJ2-1 TRBV7-8 CASSTRGGRYNEQFF TGTGCCAGCAGCACCCGAGGGGGGCGCTACAATGAGCAGTTCTTC
16 TRBD2 - TRBJ2-3 TRBV5-1 CASSLPLAGAADTQYF TGCGCCAGCAGCCTTCCATTAGCGGGAGCGGCAGATACGCAGTATTTT